This TCR beta chain derives from a study of T cell repertoires in aging, cancer and after chemotherapy. Overall study context: The full dataset contained 9.1 million or so TCR reads.

TCR beta rearrangements were amplified from peripheral blood genomic DNA. In germline, CDR1 is SGHVS, CDR2 FNYEAQ. The CDR3 consists of 16 residues. Trimming at V came to 5 bases and at J to 5 bases, leaving 8 bases not matched to a gene. Multiplex touch-down PCR with TRB-A/B primers amplified rearranged V-D-J TRB sequences. TCRdb re-analysed the multiplex PCR reads in MiXCR, keeping a single row per CDR3 protein. The table lists approximately 6,700 distinct CDR3 sequences, roughly 22% of them singletons, with roughly 8.3% in the top ten. Study results and limitations: Untreated cancer patients had significantly lower blood TCR diversity than age-matched healthy donors.

For this clonotype: Its antigen remains unidentified.

This TCR derives from a human donor with a blood cancer. Material for sequencing was blood. This chain uses TRBV7-6 with TRBJ2-2; 10 bases map to TRBD1. CDR3 nucleotides: TGTGCCAGCAGCCCCCTCCCGGGACAGGGGACCGGGGAGCTGTTTTTT. It translates to CASSPLPGQGTGELFF.